There are many counts of the clone carrying this T cell receptor beta chain. Its antigen is not known. CDR1 is SGHRS and CDR2 is YFSETQ in the germline V gene. The CDR3 length is 13 residues. Trimming cost V 3 bases and J 5 bases, with 12 bases left between them. The sample originates from a study of blood T cells in healthy people across ages. For the study at large: Using template switching, researchers captured about one barcoded beta molecule for each two T cells.

Study-wide results and limits: Bulk PBMC profiling left naive and antigen-experienced comparisons inconclusive.

Russia was home to the donors, healthy Caucasian individuals aged roughly 6 to 90. The second PCR ran about 6 to 12 cycles with a sample-barcoded 5' primer and J-beta primers. TCRdb used MiXCR to reprocess the 5' RACE reads, holding one entry per CDR3 protein. The sample records about 1.7 million distinct CDR3 sequences, 28% being singletons. The sequence was collected from a woman in her 30s in good health. The source material was blood. The chain has TRBV5-1 and TRBJ2-7; D call uncertain. Here the CDR3 reads CASSSVTVDEQYF. The CDR3 DNA reads as TGCGCCAGCAGCTCCGTTACTGTCGACGAGCAGTACTTC.